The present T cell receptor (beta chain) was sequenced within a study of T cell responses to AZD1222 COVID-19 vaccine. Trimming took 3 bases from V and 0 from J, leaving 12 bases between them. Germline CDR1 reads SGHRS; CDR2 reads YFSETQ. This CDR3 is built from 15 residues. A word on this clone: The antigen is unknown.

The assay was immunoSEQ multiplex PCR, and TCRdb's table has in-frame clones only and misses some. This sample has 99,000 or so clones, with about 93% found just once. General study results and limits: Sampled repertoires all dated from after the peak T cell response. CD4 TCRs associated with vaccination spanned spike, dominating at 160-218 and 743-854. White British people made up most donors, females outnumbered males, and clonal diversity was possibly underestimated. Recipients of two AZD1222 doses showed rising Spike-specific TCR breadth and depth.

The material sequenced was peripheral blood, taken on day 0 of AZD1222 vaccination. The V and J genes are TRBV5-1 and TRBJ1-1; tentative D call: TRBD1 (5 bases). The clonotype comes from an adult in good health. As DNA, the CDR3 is TGCGCCAGCAGCTCGACCGGGACGGTGAACACTGAAGCTTTCTTT. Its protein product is CASSSTGTVNTEAFF.